This T cell receptor beta chain was profiled in a study of blood T cell repertoires in COVID-19. Across the whole study: COVID-19 samples, acute and convalescent, were from the United States, Italy and Spain.

The CDR3 contains 14 residues. Germline CDR1 is SGHNT and CDR2 is YYREEE (reference sequence). Deletions cut 5 bases from V and 0 bases from J, with 12 bases between. In the authors' workflow: For nucleated cells, counts were estimated from reference gene primer amplification. Sequenced by immunoSEQ multiplex PCR; TCRdb stores in-frame clones only, minus some. From that table come the V and J calls and clone size; the DNA was used to work out D and trimming. The sample records hundreds of thousands of clones, more than 60% being singletons. The chain carries TRBV5-4 and TRBJ2-7, with D tentatively TRBD1 (6 bases). This clonotype was sampled from a woman between 35 and 50 years old with active or convalescent COVID-19. The sample comprised peripheral blood. CDR3 protein: CASRSDRNSYEQYF. CDR3 nucleotides: TGTGCCAGCAGGTCGGACAGAAACTCCTACGAGCAGTACTTC. Combining the CDR3 with reference TRBV5-4 and TRBJ2-7 gives the whole variable domain ETGVTQSPTHLIKTRGQQVTLRCSSQSGHNTVSWYQQALGQGPQFIFQYYREEENGRGNFPPRFSGLQFPNYSSELNVNALELDDSALYLCASRSDRNSYEQYFGPGTRLTVT.